This T cell receptor (beta chain) was documented in a study of cytomegalovirus exposure and HLA in healthy donors (dated by TCRdb to 2016 to 2017). In terms of the full investigation: An earlier analysis of under 600 of the donors reported approximately 300 Gb of sequence data and more than 90 million unique TCR beta sequences from some 180 million T cells. An early release that covered about 600 HLA-typed donors contained about 300 gigabases of sequencing data and some 87 million unique TCR sequences. Among the approximately 400 genotyped donors, roughly 80% belonged to the genetic ancestry cluster associated with self-reported Caucasian donors. The study aimed to test whether signatures of past pathogen exposure could be identified by cataloging public T cell receptors. The T cell repertoires of around 730 subjects were profiled by immunosequencing and related to cytomegalovirus serostatus. Besides the first cohort of roughly 640 subjects, a separate validation cohort made up of 120 different subjects was used. High-throughput TCR immunosequencing, statistical association of individual TCRs with disease status, and machine learning were combined to predict cytomegalovirus infection status. In a later analysis, previously published TCR beta repertoires from 550 to 750 donors were re-analyzed and high-resolution HLA genotyping was added so that TCR occurrence patterns could be studied. In the later analysis, no new phenotypic data were used to find candidate immune exposures; instead, reliance was placed on TCR beta sequences and their occurrence across donors. In an earlier analysis of roughly 600 of the donors, high-throughput TCR beta sequencing was used to judge whether each TCR beta V gene segment behaved as functional or pseudogenic. Donor age, sex, ethnicity and CMV serostatus were compiled together with the repertoire data. A later genetic analysis took genome-wide SNP genotypes for about 55% of the 666 donors and used that subset as a discovery cohort. All discovery cohort repertoires had been generated on a single sequencing platform. HLA typing covered class I and class II loci at four-digit resolution. Typing coverage differed by locus: A, B, C, DRB1 and DQB1 were typed in roughly 629-630 donors, DQA1 in 522, DPA1 in approximately 610, and DPB1 in just under 490. Several DR-DQ haplotypes were treated as single units for association and clustering because of strong linkage in the cohort. Across under 500 genotyped donors of the cohort, an average of about 200,000 unique TCR beta nucleotide sequences per donor were sequenced, and approximately 17% of those sequences were non-productive. Summary of the overall study and its limitations: When HLA alleles, especially DR and DQ, strongly co-occurred, TCR associations were difficult to assign to individual alleles. Correlated functional status among segregating V segments might reflect linkage disequilibrium, but an unknown experimental factor could not be ruled out. Across donors, most TCR sequences were observed very rarely, whereas some public TCRs were present in many individuals. Because the 87-base-pair reads could not distinguish some IMGT-functional V segments, including TRBV6-2 and TRBV6-3, those segments were excluded. Because counts were too low, more than 15 rarely observed V segments, including chromosome 9 orphons, were left out of the earlier analysis of 587 of the donors. The authors suggested that the approach could potentially be extended to other disease states and immunological phenotypes. HLA typing was unavailable for some donors at each locus, so association tests used only the typed subset. According to a later analysis, most CMV-associated TCR beta chains appeared to be HLA-restricted, and the HLA associations seemed to be driven largely by CMV exposure. Sequencing depth was assumed to be roughly uniform across donors in the presence/absence analyses, though that assumption may not hold. CMV serostatus was the only immune exposure information available for the cohort. In the study, 150 to 200 TCR beta chains were listed as associated with cytomegalovirus. The classifier was reported to diagnose cytomegalovirus status with high specificity and sensitivity in both the original and validation cohorts. Broadly in line with IMGT annotations, most TCR beta V segments showed up in productive rearrangements about 90% or about 30% of the time in an earlier analysis of several hundred of the donors. A cluster of highly shared sequence variants was judged likely to represent a technical artifact of the sequencing pipeline. A later analysis reported that several top co-occurrence clusters appeared linked to parvovirus B19, influenza, CMV and Epstein-Barr virus. This cohort had only TCR beta chains sequenced, and the lack of alpha or paired-chain data limited which features could be detected. In a later analysis, the rate of TCR association differed among HLA loci, with DRB1 alleles having the most associated TCRs and HLA-C alleles having the fewest. In a later genetic analysis, fewer N-insertions in productive TCRs were reported among donors in an Asian-associated ancestry cluster than the 666-donor mean. In vitro tests confirmed that a few of the cytomegalovirus-associated TCR beta chains recognize cytomegalovirus antigens. A further reported finding was that TCR beta sequences accurately predicted the HLA-A and HLA-B alleles for most subjects in the first cohort. In a later genetic analysis, a missense DCLRE1C variant was associated with V-gene and J-gene trimming of TCR beta chains, and the association was replicated in an independent cohort. In a later analysis, HLA-associated TCR beta chains showed more clonal expansion and lower generation probabilities than non-associated chains that were equally common. Specific HLA alleles were associated with roughly 16,000 TCR beta sequences at a false discovery rate of 0.05 in a later analysis.

About this clone itself: Its recognized antigen is unknown. Nothing much larger sits one base from this clone, and base qualities are not available.

The cysteine opens and the phenylalanine closes a CDR3 of 15 amino acids. Just the 45-base CDR3 DNA is kept, in frame starting at base 1. CDR1 and CDR2 are drawn from the germline V gene (reference sequence): LNHDA, SQIVND. The V end loses 6 bases and the J end loses 2 bases, and a stretch of 14 bases separates them. Libraries were made using the immunoSEQ multiplex PCR assay. The multiplex PCR relied on a mix of 60 forward primers for TCR Vbeta segments and 13 reverse primers for TCR Jbeta segments. Amplification of the CDR3 region of rearranged TCR beta genes was performed with a multiplex PCR assay on genomic DNA. On the Illumina HiSeq System, the amplified TCR beta libraries were sequenced as 87-base-pair reads. The original pipeline was this. A later analysis tallied 75 million to 95 million unique TCR beta chains across the 650 to 750 repertoires, and 10 million to 11 million of those chains were shared by two or more donors. Raw reads were error-corrected and collapsed into unique sequences by a nearest-neighbor algorithm in which closely related sequences were merged to remove PCR and sequencing errors. Alignment of CDR3 sequences to IMGT reference sequences was used to assign V, D and J gene segments. For a sequence to be retained, a match of at least six nucleotides was required to both a V gene segment and a J gene segment. A rearrangement was called productive if the CDR3 had no stop codons and remained in frame with V and J, and every other rearrangement was called non-productive. CDR3 was defined by IMGT convention, running from the second conserved V-encoded cysteine to the conserved J-encoded phenylalanine. The earlier analysis of 587 of the donors excluded sequences that lacked an unambiguous match to a single V gene segment. In an earlier analysis of around 590 of the donors, a V segment was called functional when productive rearrangements were above 56.7%, and segregating when the standard deviation between donors exceeded 5%. To diagnose cytomegalovirus status from the catalog of TCR beta chain sequences, a statistical classification framework was built. In a later analysis, V and J genes were assigned by comparing TCR nucleotide sequences against IMGT/GENE-DB human TR gene sequences. The TCRdist pipeline was used in a later analysis to assign CDR3 sequences and most-parsimonious VDJ recombination scenarios. In a later analysis, every TCR beta chain was defined by the combination of its CDR3 amino acid sequence and its V-gene family, and reads without a unique V-gene family were dropped. In a later analysis, 500 to 700 highly shared, low-generation-probability nucleotide sequences were removed to address suspected cross-contamination and a sequencing artifact. For each public chain, a later analysis derived a clonal expansion index from normalized ranks of inferred template counts within each repertoire. Generation probabilities in a later analysis came from a VDJ recombination model fitted to out-of-frame rearrangements, and those results were checked against IGoR. A later analysis scored TCR-TCR, TCR-HLA and TCR-CMV co-occurrence with hypergeometric tests, applying a repertoire-size bias correction to TCR pairs. To estimate false discovery rates, a later analysis permuted the HLA or CMV assignments 20 times. In a later analysis, co-occurring TCRs were grouped using DBSCAN, with TCRdist sequence similarity added in when clustering inside HLA-allele-positive subsets. Repertoires with fewer than 30,000 or more than 120,000 public chains were left out of co-occurrence clustering, as were several repertoires with anomalous nucleotide sharing. Held by TCRdb, this immuneACCESS table contains in-frame sequences only and omits some clones. Under half of the omission traces to an unresolved V gene where checked; the cause of the rest is unknown. That table supplies the V and J calls and clone size; D and trimming were determined from the DNA. This sample gives about 200,000 clones in total; roughly four fifths of them show up just once. 0.22% of the sample rests with the top ten.

In total, more than 500 healthy bone marrow donors made up the cohort. At the time of sampling, every cohort member was nominally healthy, though immune exposures that went unrecorded were likely present. The donor tested CMV seronegative and was one of the 352 seronegative cohort members. Each donor provided a peripheral blood sample, and peripheral blood mononuclear cells were used for TCR beta sequencing. Genomic DNA extraction from the blood cell samples was performed with the Qiagen DNeasy Blood Extraction Kit. The rearrangement combines TRBV19 with TRBJ1-3; the best D guess is TRBD1, with 6 bases matching. Sequencing used PBMCs. The TCR originated in a girl aged 2 to 10 in good health and CMV-seronegative. The CDR3 protein: CASRTGRLTGNTIYF. At the DNA level, the sequence is TGTGCCAGTAGAACAGGGCGATTAACTGGAAACACCATATATTTT.